The 5 T cell receptor beta chains given below trace back to one sample, sequenced in a study of blood T cells in healthy people across ages. A second about 7 to 11 cycle PCR used barcoded and J-beta primers. TCRdb processed the 5' RACE reads anew with MiXCR; each CDR3 protein has one entry. This table holds about 780,000 distinct CDR3 sequences, about 59% found once. Material: blood. The receptors derive from a man in his thirties or forties in good health.

V usage is TRBV27 and J usage is TRBJ2-5; the D gene is possibly TRBD1 (5 bases). Looked up from germline, CDR1 is MNHEY and CDR2 is SMNVEV (reference sequence). The CDR3 consists of 15 residues. V dropped 3 bases and J dropped 1 base, with 12 bases sitting between them. CDR3 bases: TGTGCCAGCAGTTTCCAAGGACATACCCAAGAGACCCAGTACTTC. Translation: CASSFQGHTQETQYF.

The chain is built from TRBV7-9 and TRBJ1-6; perhaps TRBD1 as D (5 bases). The V and J ends lost 1 base and 5 bases respectively, with 12 bases between them. The CDR3 totals 16 residues. The germline V gene has CDR1 SEHNR and CDR2 FQNEAQ (reference sequence). CDR3 nucleotide sequence: TGTGCCAGCAGCTTAGGGGGGACGGCGAATAATTCACCCCTCCACTTT. Protein sequence: CASSLGGTANNSPLHF.

This clonotype has ten or more counts. The chain couples TRBV12-3 or TRBV12-4 to TRBJ2-1; perhaps TRBD1 as D (5 bases). Trimming stripped 9 bases from V and 2 bases from J, with 11 bases between. The CDR3 totals 13 residues. The CDR3 here is CASGRATYNEQFF. The CDR3 DNA sequence: TGTGCCAGTGGCAGGGCAACCTACAATGAGCAGTTCTTC.

The chain joins TRBV9 to TRBJ2-3; D is undetermined. V was clipped by 2 bases and J by 5 bases, with 6 bases between them. Germline V CDR1 and CDR2: SGDLS, YYNGEE. CDR3 length: 12 residues. CDR3 in amino acids: CASSVGIDTQYF. For the CDR3, the DNA is TGTGCCAGCAGCGTGGGGATAGATACGCAGTATTTT.

This clonotype occurred once. The chain recombines TRBV6-5 with TRBJ2-1, with TRBD1 matching over 10 bases. With V trimmed by 6 bases and J by 5 bases, 4 bases remained unmatched. Germline loops: CDR1 MNHEY, CDR2 SVGAGI. The CDR3 extends over 14 amino acids. The CDR3 loop reads CASRAGTGDNEQFF. In nucleotides, the CDR3 is TGTGCCAGCAGAGCCGGGACAGGGGACAATGAGCAGTTCTTC.